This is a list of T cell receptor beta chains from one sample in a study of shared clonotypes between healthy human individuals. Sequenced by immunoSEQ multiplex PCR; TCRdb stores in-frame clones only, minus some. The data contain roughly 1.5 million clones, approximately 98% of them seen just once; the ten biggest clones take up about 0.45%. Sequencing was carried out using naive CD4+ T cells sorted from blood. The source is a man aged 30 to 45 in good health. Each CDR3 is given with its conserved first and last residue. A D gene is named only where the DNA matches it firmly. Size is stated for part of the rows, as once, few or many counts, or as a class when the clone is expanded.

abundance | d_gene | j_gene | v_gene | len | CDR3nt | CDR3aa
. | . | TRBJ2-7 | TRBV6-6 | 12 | TGTGCCAGCAGTTTTCAAGTGGGCGAGCAGTACTTC | CASSFQVGEQYF
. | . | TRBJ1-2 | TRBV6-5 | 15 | TGTGCCAGCAGTTACGGCCTGGGTCCCTCGAGCGGCTACACCTTC | CASSYGLGPSSGYTF
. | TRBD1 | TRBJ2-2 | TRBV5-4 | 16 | TGTGCCAGCAGCTTGGTCAGGGGGCAGAACACCGGGGAGCTGTTTTTT | CASSLVRGQNTGELFF
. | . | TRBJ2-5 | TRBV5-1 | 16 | TGCGCCAGCAGCTGGGGGCTAGGAGACCTTCAAGAGACCCAGTACTTC | CASSWGLGDLQETQYF
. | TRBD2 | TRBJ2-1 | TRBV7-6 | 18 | TGTGCCAGCAGCTTAGACGACCCCTTTCTAGCGGACCACAATGAGCAGTTCTTC | CASSLDDPFLADHNEQFF
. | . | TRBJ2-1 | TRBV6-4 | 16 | TGTGCCAGCAGTGACGAGGCCCCAAGCTCCTACAATGAGCAGTTCTTC | CASSDEAPSSYNEQFF
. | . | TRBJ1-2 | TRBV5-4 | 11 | TGTGCCAGCAGCTTCGGATATGGCTACACCTTC | CASSFGYGYTF
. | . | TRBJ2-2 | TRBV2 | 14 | TGTGCCAGCAGTACCACGGGGTTAGGCGGGGAGCTGTTTTTT | CASSTTGLGGELFF
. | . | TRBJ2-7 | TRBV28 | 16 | TGTGCCAGCAGTTTACTAGGGACACTCATCTCCTACGAGCAGTACTTC | CASSLLGTLISYEQYF
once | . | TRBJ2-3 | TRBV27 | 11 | TGTGCCAGCAGTTTTGGAGATACGCAGTATTTT | CASSFGDTQYF
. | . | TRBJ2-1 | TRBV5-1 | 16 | TGCGCCAGCAGCTCATCAGCAGTTCCGAGAGACAATGAGCAGTTCTTC | CASSSSAVPRDNEQFF
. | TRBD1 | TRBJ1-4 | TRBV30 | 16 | TGTGCCTGGAGGCCGTTGGGGGACAGGACTAATGAAAAACTGTTTTTT | CAWRPLGDRTNEKLFF
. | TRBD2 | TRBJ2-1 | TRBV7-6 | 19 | TGTGCCAGCAGCTTGGGACTAGCGGGAGGGCGAAGCTCCTACAATGAGCAGTTCTTC | CASSLGLAGGRSSYNEQFF
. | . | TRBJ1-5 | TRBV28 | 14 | TGTGCCAGCAGACAAGGTCCCAGGGAACGGCCCCAGCATTTT | CASRQGPRERPQHF
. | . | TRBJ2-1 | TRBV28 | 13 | TGTGCCAGCAGTTGGGCAGACAACAATGAGCAGTTCTTC | CASSWADNNEQFF
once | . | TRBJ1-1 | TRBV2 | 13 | TGTGCCAGCAGTTCCGGGACTCCTTGGGTAGCTTTCTTT | CASSSGTPWVAFF
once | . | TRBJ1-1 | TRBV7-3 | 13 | TGTGCCAGCAGCTCCCGCCCGGGCACTGAAGCTTTCTTT | CASSSRPGTEAFF
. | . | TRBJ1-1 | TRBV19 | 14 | TGTGCCAGTAGTCAAGAGGGGGGAGGCACTGAAGCTTTCTTT | CASSQEGGGTEAFF
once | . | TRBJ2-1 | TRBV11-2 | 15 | TGTGCCAGCAGCTCCGGGACACATTCCTACAATGAGCAGTTCTTC | CASSSGTHSYNEQFF
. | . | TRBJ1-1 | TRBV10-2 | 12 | TGCGCCAGCAGTGAACCGGGGGCTGAAGCTTTCTTT | CASSEPGAEAFF
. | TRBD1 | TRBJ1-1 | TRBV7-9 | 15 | TGTGCCAGCAGCTTAGGACAGGCAGGGGGAACTGAAGCTTTCTTT | CASSLGQAGGTEAFF
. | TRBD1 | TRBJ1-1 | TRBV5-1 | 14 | TGCGCCAGCAGCTCCGGGACAGGGGGCGCTGAAGCTTTCTTT | CASSSGTGGAEAFF
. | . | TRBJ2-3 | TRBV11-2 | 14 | TGTGCCAGCAGCTTAGTACGCCTACGAGATACGCAGTATTTT | CASSLVRLRDTQYF
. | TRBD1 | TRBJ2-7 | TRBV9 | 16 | TGTGCCAGCAGCGTACGAGGGGGCGCACCCACCTACGAGCAGTACTTC | CASSVRGGAPTYEQYF
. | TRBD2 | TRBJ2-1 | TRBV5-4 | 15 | TGTGCCAGCAGGACCGGGACTAGCGGGAGTAGGGAGCAGTTCTTC | CASRTGTSGSREQFF
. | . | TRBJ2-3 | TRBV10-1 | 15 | TGCGCCAGCAGTGGGGTCAGGGGTCGCTCAGATACGCAGTATTTT | CASSGVRGRSDTQYF
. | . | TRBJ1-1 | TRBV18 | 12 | TGTGCCAGCTCAGGTGGGAGGACTGAAGCTTTCTTT | CASSGGRTEAFF
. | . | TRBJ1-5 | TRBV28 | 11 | TGTGCCAGCAGTTTTAGTCAGCCCCAGCATTTT | CASSFSQPQHF
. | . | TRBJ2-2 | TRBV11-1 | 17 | TGTGCCAGCAGCCCGTGGGGAGGACGGGCGAACACCGGGGAGCTGTTTTTT | CASSPWGGRANTGELFF
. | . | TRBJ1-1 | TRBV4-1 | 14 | TGCGCCAGCAGCCAAGTGAGTTCGAACACTGAAGCTTTCTTT | CASSQVSSNTEAFF
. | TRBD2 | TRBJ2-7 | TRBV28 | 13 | TGTGCCAGCAGGCCTAGCGGAACCTACGAGCAGTACTTC | CASRPSGTYEQYF
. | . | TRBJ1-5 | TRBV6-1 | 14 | TGTGCCAGCAGTGAAGCCGTGGTGTATCAGCCCCAGCATTTT | CASSEAVVYQPQHF
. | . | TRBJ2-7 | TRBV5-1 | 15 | TGCGCCAGCAGCCGCGAGCCAGGATACCAGTACGAGCAGTACTTC | CASSREPGYQYEQYF
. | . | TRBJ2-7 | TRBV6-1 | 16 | TGTGCCAGCAGTGAATTTAACCCAGGGCCCTTTTACGAGCAGTACTTC | CASSEFNPGPFYEQYF
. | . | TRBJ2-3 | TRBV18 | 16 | TGTGCCAGCTCACGCATGGGGGCCGTCGGCCCAGATACGCAGTATTTT | CASSRMGAVGPDTQYF
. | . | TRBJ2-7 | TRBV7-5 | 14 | TGTGCCAGCCCGCCGGGACAGGGGATTGACGAGCAGTACTTC | CASPPGQGIDEQYF
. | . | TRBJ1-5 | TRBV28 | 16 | TGTGCCAGCAGTTTAGGGGGGGCGGCAGGGTATCAGCCCCAGCATTTT | CASSLGGAAGYQPQHF
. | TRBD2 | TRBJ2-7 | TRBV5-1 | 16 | TGCGCCAGCAGCTCGGGAGTTGGGGGAGGGCGGTTCGAGCAGTACTTC | CASSSGVGGGRFEQYF
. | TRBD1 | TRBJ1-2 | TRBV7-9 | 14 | TGTGCCAGCAGCCCCGGGACAGGGCTCTATGGCTACACCTTC | CASSPGTGLYGYTF